This T cell receptor (beta chain) emerged from a study of T cells in narcolepsy. Repertoires were generated with immunoSEQ multiplex PCR, while TCRdb's copy carries only in-frame clones and drops some. The sample holds tens of thousands of clones, roughly 90% seen once. Trimming removed 0 bases at V and 4 bases at J, with 12 bases between. Germline lookup yields CDR1 SEHNR and CDR2 FQNEAQ (reference sequence). The CDR3 runs to 15 residues. The genes are TRBV7-9 and TRBJ1-2; perhaps TRBD1 as D (6 bases). The TCR sequence derives from a human donor with narcolepsy. Sequences were obtained from CD45RA- memory CD4+ T cells from PBMCs. CDR3 amino acids: CASSLAAGASYGYTF. DNA of the CDR3: TGTGCCAGCAGCTTAGCGGCGGGGGCGAGCTATGGCTACACCTTC.